These 32 T cell receptor beta chains were all obtained from the same sample, sequenced in a study of T cells after yellow fever vaccination. TCRdb reprocessed the 5' RACE reads with MiXCR, giving one entry per CDR3 protein. The sample lists some 400,000 distinct CDR3 sequences; over 15% were seen once. The starting material was PBMCs, obtained before the yellow fever booster vaccination. All receptors come from a man younger than 30 who received the YFV17D yellow fever vaccine.

In this sample, this clonotype turned up a few times. The genes are TRBV7-8 and TRBJ2-1, with 10 bases lining up with TRBD2. CDR1 and CDR2 from the germline V gene are SGHVS and FQNEAQ. Trimming took 3 bases from V and 11 from J; bases not matched to a gene: 10. The CDR3 has 15 amino acids. The CDR3 sequence: CASSFTAGGLGKQFF. The CDR3 DNA sequence: TGTGCCAGCAGCTTCACAGCGGGGGGGCTGGGAAAGCAGTTCTTC.

This clonotype appeared a few times. The CDR3 protein is CASSPGDAGKNTEAFF. In nucleotides, the CDR3 is TGTGCCAGCTCACCCGGGGACGCGGGAAAGAACACTGAAGCTTTCTTT. V and J are TRBV18 and TRBJ1-1; D is possibly TRBD1 (5 bases). Germline V gene data show CDR1 as KGHSH and CDR2 as LQKENI. Between the trimmed V and J ends, which lost 3 bases and 1 base, there was a span of 15 bases. The CDR3 sequence is 16 residues long.

The table lists this clonotype with a count of one. V usage is TRBV11-2 and J usage is TRBJ2-3; 7 nucleotides agree with TRBD2. CDR1 is SGHAT, CDR2 FQNNGV, per germline. J lost 4 bases, V lost 6 bases, and 10 bases had no gene match. This CDR3 contains 15 residues. The CDR3 loop is CASRPGRGGADTQYF. The DNA for the CDR3 is TGTGCCAGCAGACCAGGGAGGGGAGGGGCAGATACGCAGTATTTT.

The table lists this clonotype with a few counts. This chain links TRBV29-1 with TRBJ2-1, with D possibly matching TRBD1 (6 bases). This CDR3 has 13 residues. Trimming took 8 bases from V and 2 from J, leaving 13 bases between them. CDR1 and CDR2 from the germline V gene are SQVTM and ANQGSEA. Here the CDR3 DNA reads TGCAGCACCGGGACACACGCCTACAATGAGCAGTTCTTC. Translation: CSTGTHAYNEQFF.

At least ten counts were recorded for this clonotype. The V and J genes are TRBV20-1 and TRBJ2-1, with D possibly being TRBD2 (6 bases). Germline-derived CDR1 and CDR2 are DFQATT and SNEGSKA (reference sequence). The CDR3 totals 12 residues. Trimming took 3 bases from V and 9 from J, leaving 12 bases between them. The CDR3: CSARVSSGEQFF. CDR3 nucleotide sequence: TGCAGTGCTAGGGTTAGTAGCGGTGAGCAGTTCTTC.

This clonotype was counted a few times. The J gene is TRBJ2-1, the V gene TRBV24-1; D is perhaps TRBD1 (5 bases). V lost 0 bases, J lost 6 bases, and 8 bases lay in between. The CDR3 has 14 amino acids. Germline values: CDR1 KGHDR, CDR2 SFDVKD. CDR3 sequence: CATSDLDSPNEQFF. DNA for the CDR3: TGTGCCACCAGTGATTTGGACAGCCCCAATGAGCAGTTCTTC.

This clonotype was observed many times. The V and J genes are TRBV9 and TRBJ2-1; unclear D gene. V lost 3 bases to trimming and J lost 1 base, with 14 bases between them. CDR3 length: 16 amino acids. Germline V gives CDR1 SGDLS, CDR2 YYNGEE. The CDR3 nucleotides read TGTGCCAGCAGCGGTGGTACCGTGCGGTCCTACAATGAGCAGTTCTTC. Protein product: CASSGGTVRSYNEQFF.

This chain uses TRBV7-3 with TRBJ2-1, with TRBD1 matching 8 bases. Germline V gives CDR1 SGHTA, CDR2 FQGTGA. The V gene end was trimmed by 3 bases and the J gene end by 4 bases; junction bases not matched to a gene: 5. CDR3 length: 15 amino acids. CDR3 in amino acids: CASSLGQVNYNEQFF. The CDR3 DNA follows: TGTGCCAGCAGCTTGGGACAGGTGAATTACAATGAGCAGTTCTTC.

The chain employs TRBV5-5 and TRBJ2-5; D possibly corresponds to TRBD2 (7 bases). This CDR3 contains 16 residues. Trimming shortened V by 0 bases and J by 1 base, and 13 bases separated the two germline ends. CDR1 is SGHKS and CDR2 is YYEKEE in the germline V gene (reference sequence). CDR3 residues: CASSLAAGALQETQYF. In DNA, the CDR3 is TGTGCCAGCAGCTTGGCGGCGGGGGCCCTCCAAGAGACCCAGTACTTC. Looking up the rest from reference TRBV5-5 and TRBJ2-5 gives the full variable domain: DAGVTQSPTHLIKTRGQQVTLRCSPISGHKSVSWYQQVLGQGPQFIFQYYEKEERGRGNFPDRFSARQFPNYSSELNVNALLLGDSALYLCASSLAAGALQETQYFGPGTRLLVL.

The rearrangement joins TRBV20-1 to TRBJ2-5; possible D gene TRBD2, 7 bases. The germline V gene encodes CDR1 DFQATT and CDR2 SNEGSKA (reference sequence). The CDR3 loop spans 12 amino acids. Trimming took off 5 bases at V and 4 bases at J, with 11 bases between the two ends. CDR3 protein: CSAGGGGETQYF. In DNA form, the CDR3 reads TGCAGTGCTGGGGGAGGGGGAGAGACCCAGTACTTC.

This clonotype appeared a few times. The V call is TRBV27, the J call TRBJ2-7; 7 nucleotides align to TRBD1. Trimming removed 3 bases from V and 6 bases from J; junction bases left unmatched: 5. The CDR3 runs to 13 residues. Germline values: CDR1 MNHEY, CDR2 SMNVEV (reference sequence). The CDR3 protein is CASSFKQGSEQYV. The CDR3 bases are TGTGCCAGCAGTTTTAAACAGGGGAGCGAGCAGTACGTC.

The CDR3 coding sequence is TGTGCCAGCAGTTTTAAGGGCTACGAGCAGTACTTC. It specifies CASSFKGYEQYF. The V gene is TRBV27, the J gene TRBJ2-7; D remains ambiguous. This CDR3 is built from 12 residues. Trimming shortened V by 3 bases and J by 3 bases, and 6 bases separated the two germline ends. The V gene's germline CDR1 is MNHEY and CDR2 SMNVEV (reference sequence).

This clonotype was seen more than once but under ten times. The chain combines TRBV7-2 with TRBJ2-1; 12 nucleotides agree with TRBD2. With 5 bases clipped from V and 5 bases from J, the junction kept 10 bases outside the gene matches. Germline assignment: CDR1 SGHTA and CDR2 FQGNSA. This CDR3 is 17 amino acids long. For the CDR3, the DNA is TGTGCCAGCAGCCCCAGGCTCACTAGCGGGGGGAACAATGAGCAGTTCTTC. As protein: CASSPRLTSGGNNEQFF.

This clonotype was counted between two and nine times. This sequence joins TRBV7-9 and TRBJ2-7; TRBD1 is a possible D gene (5 bases). The germline gives CDR1 SEHNR, CDR2 FQNEAQ (reference sequence). Trimming stripped 5 bases from V and 1 base from J, with 15 bases between. The CDR3 has 15 amino acids. The CDR3 loop is CASSPIEKGSYEQYF. The CDR3 coding sequence is TGTGCCAGCAGCCCCATCGAGAAGGGGTCCTACGAGCAGTACTTC.

Details on this clonotype: Sequence at one end of the junction differs from germline and may be a read error. The chain has TRBV7-7 and TRBJ2-4; D is unresolved. The CDR3 extends over 18 amino acids. Germline V gives CDR1 SSHAT, CDR2 FNYEAQ (reference sequence). The CDR3 region is CASSFQGPRGLAKNIQYF. The CDR3 DNA reads TGTGCTAGCAGCTTTCAAGGGCCCCGTGGCTTAGCCAAAAACATTCAGTACTTC.

The chain combines TRBV5-1 with TRBJ2-1, with D possibly being TRBD1 (5 bases). The CDR3 runs to 12 residues. Germline assignment: CDR1 SGHRS and CDR2 YFSETQ. V lost 4 bases, J lost 5 bases, and 7 bases lay in between. CDR3 amino acids: CASSVDNNEQFF. CDR3 sequence (DNA): TGCGCCAGCAGCGTGGACAACAATGAGCAGTTCTTC.

The rearrangement joins TRBV6-2 or TRBV6-3 to TRBJ1-5, with D uncertain. Trimming pared 0 bases from V and 4 bases from J, leaving 7 bases between. The V gene's germline CDR1 is MNHEY and CDR2 SVGEGT. This CDR3 has 14 amino acids. CDR3 coding DNA: TGTGCCAGCAGTTACTCGATTAGGAATCAGCCCCAGCATTTT. It yields the protein CASSYSIRNQPQHF.

This clonotype was seen repeatedly, ten times or more. This chain links TRBV5-1 with TRBJ1-1, with 7 bases fitting TRBD1. V dropped 3 bases and J dropped 5; count of bases not matched to a gene: 10. This CDR3 has 15 residues. In germline, CDR1 is SGHRS, CDR2 YFSETQ. DNA of the CDR3: TGCGCCAGCAGCTCGCAGGGGGTGGCAGAGACTGAAGCTTTCTTT. Its translation is CASSSQGVAETEAFF. The whole variable domain, filled in from reference TRBV5-1 and TRBJ1-1, reads KAGVTQTPRYLIKTRGQQVTLSCSPISGHRSVSWYQQTPGQGLQFLFEYFSETQRNKGNFPGRFSGRQFSNSRSEMNVSTLELGDSALYLCASSSQGVAETEAFFGQGTRLTVV.

This clonotype was counted only a few times. In DNA, the CDR3 is TGTGCCAGCAGCGTCGACAGCTACGAGCAGTACTTC. This codes for CASSVDSYEQYF. This chain connects TRBV7-9 to TRBJ2-7; D is possibly TRBD1 (5 bases). The CDR3 is 12 residues long. The germline V gene has CDR1 SEHNR and CDR2 FQNEAQ (reference sequence). V dropped 5 bases and J dropped 3 bases, with 8 bases sitting between them.

V usage is TRBV4-2 and J usage is TRBJ1-4; 8 bases align to TRBD1. The CDR3 sequence is 15 residues long. Germline V gene sequence: CDR1 LGHNA, CDR2 YNFKEQ. Trimming removed 4 bases from V and 8 bases from J; junction bases left unmatched: 9. CDR3 DNA: TGTGCCAGCAGCCTACCCCAGGGGGCGAACGAAAAACTGTTTTTT. This codes for CASSLPQGANEKLFF.

This clonotype was counted a few times. The chain uses TRBV6-1 and TRBJ1-3, with no clear D. With 4 bases removed from V and 1 base from J, the gap between germline ends came to 8 bases. The germline V gene has CDR1 MNHNS and CDR2 SASEGT. This CDR3 contains 14 residues. CDR3 sequence reads: CASSVTESGNTIYF. The CDR3 nucleotides read TGTGCCAGCAGTGTCACCGAATCTGGAAACACCATATATTTT.

The chain is built from TRBV7-9 and TRBJ2-6; D is perhaps TRBD2 (5 bases). CDR1 is SEHNR, CDR2 FQNEAQ, per germline (reference sequence). CDR3 length equals 15 residues. The V end lost 5 bases, the J end lost 2 bases, and 10 bases lay between the germline ends. CDR3 DNA sequence: TGTGCCAGCAGCCCCCGGGGAACTGGGGCCAACGTCCTGACTTTC. Residues: CASSPRGTGANVLTF.

The chain has TRBV4-1 and TRBJ2-3, with 7 bases identical to TRBD1. The germline V gene has CDR1 MGHRA and CDR2 YSYEKL. The CDR3 sequence is 18 residues long. After removal of 0 bases from V and 5 bases from J, the junction contained 14 bases not matched to a gene. Here the CDR3 DNA reads TGCGCCAGCAGCCAAGATATTTCGACAGGGTTCGATGGAGATACGCAGTATTTT. Translation gives CASSQDISTGFDGDTQYF.

About this clonotype: Its ends do not fully match the called genes, so a read error is possible. The rearrangement joins TRBV20-1 to TRBJ2-1; TRBD2 matches 11 bases. This CDR3 is built from 14 residues. Germline CDR1 DFQATT, CDR2 SNEGSKA (reference sequence). CDR3 sequence (DNA): TGCAGTGCACCGCAACTAGCGGGGGACGGTACTCGGCTCTTC. It encodes CSAPQLAGDGTRLF.

This rearrangement joins TRBV5-5 to TRBJ1-1, with 10 bases that match TRBD1. J was trimmed by 0 bases and V by 4 bases; bases with no gene match: 3. The CDR3 runs 15 residues. Per the germline V gene, CDR1 is SGHKS and CDR2 is YYEKEE (reference sequence). CDR3 loop: CASSQTGGMNTEAFF. The CDR3, as DNA: TGTGCCAGCAGCCAGACAGGGGGCATGAACACTGAAGCTTTCTTT.

This clonotype was recorded at least ten times. This chain uses TRBV14 with TRBJ2-3; 9 positions match TRBD1. V gave up 5 bases and J gave up 6 bases; unmatched junction bases: 12. The germline V gene encodes CDR1 SGHDN and CDR2 FVKESK. The CDR3 contains 16 residues. The CDR3 region is CASSTVQGQGVDTQYF. In DNA form, the CDR3 reads TGTGCCAGCAGCACCGTCCAGGGACAGGGAGTCGATACGCAGTATTTT.

In regard to this clonotype: At one end, the junction sequence differs from germline, possibly due to a read error. The V call is TRBV4-2, the J call TRBJ2-2; 8 nucleotides match TRBD2. The CDR3 has 14 amino acids. Germline V gene lookup returns CDR1 LGHNA and CDR2 YNFKEQ. The CDR3 region has the DNA TGTGCCAGCAGCCAAGATTCCTTTAGCGGGGCGCTGTTTTTT. Translation gives CASSQDSFSGALFF.

The J gene is TRBJ2-2, the V gene TRBV7-8; 7 positions agree with TRBD2. The CDR3 runs 13 residues. V lost 8 bases, J lost 1 base, and 1 base stayed unmatched. Germline-derived CDR1 and CDR2 are SGHVS and FQNEAQ. The CDR3 here is CASQRGNTGELFF. CDR3 coding DNA: TGTGCCAGCCAGCGGGGGAACACCGGGGAGCTGTTTTTT.

This clonotype came up a few times. V and J are TRBV10-3 and TRBJ1-2; no firm D call. CDR3 length: 13 amino acids. V was pared by 3 bases and J by 7 bases, with 12 bases between. Germline lookup yields CDR1 ENHRY and CDR2 SYGVKD. For the CDR3, the DNA is TGTGCCATCAGTGAAGCCAGGAGCCTTGGCTACACCTTC. It specifies CAISEARSLGYTF.

In its sample, this clonotype was seen a few times. The rearrangement links TRBV6-4 to TRBJ2-5; 10 bases are shared with TRBD2. The CDR3 length is 15 residues. The V gene end was trimmed by 3 bases and the J gene end by 2 bases; junction bases not matched to a gene: 3. CDR1 is MRHNA, CDR2 SNTAGT, per germline. Here the CDR3 DNA reads TGTGCCAGCAGTGAGCAAGCGGGGGGGCAAGAGACCCAGTACTTC. It translates to CASSEQAGGQETQYF.

This sequence joins TRBV28 and TRBJ2-6, with D possibly TRBD2 on 6 matching bases. The CDR3 is made up of 16 amino acids. The germline V and J ends were trimmed by 8 bases and 0 bases, with 14 bases remaining between them. Germline CDR1 and CDR2: MDHEN and SYDVKM. CDR3 amino acids: CASGGTYRSGANVLTF. DNA of the CDR3: TGTGCCAGCGGAGGGACGTACCGCTCTGGGGCCAACGTCCTGACTTTC.

This clonotype was seen only a few times. Relative to the germline gene, one junction end is altered; a read error may explain this. The genes are TRBV12-3 or TRBV12-4 and TRBJ2-1; tentatively, D is TRBD1 or TRBD2 (6 bases each). CDR3 length equals 14 residues. The CDR3, as DNA: TGTGCCACCAGTAGGGGGGCCGCATTCGATGAGCAGTTCTTC. Amino acid sequence: CATSRGAAFDEQFF.